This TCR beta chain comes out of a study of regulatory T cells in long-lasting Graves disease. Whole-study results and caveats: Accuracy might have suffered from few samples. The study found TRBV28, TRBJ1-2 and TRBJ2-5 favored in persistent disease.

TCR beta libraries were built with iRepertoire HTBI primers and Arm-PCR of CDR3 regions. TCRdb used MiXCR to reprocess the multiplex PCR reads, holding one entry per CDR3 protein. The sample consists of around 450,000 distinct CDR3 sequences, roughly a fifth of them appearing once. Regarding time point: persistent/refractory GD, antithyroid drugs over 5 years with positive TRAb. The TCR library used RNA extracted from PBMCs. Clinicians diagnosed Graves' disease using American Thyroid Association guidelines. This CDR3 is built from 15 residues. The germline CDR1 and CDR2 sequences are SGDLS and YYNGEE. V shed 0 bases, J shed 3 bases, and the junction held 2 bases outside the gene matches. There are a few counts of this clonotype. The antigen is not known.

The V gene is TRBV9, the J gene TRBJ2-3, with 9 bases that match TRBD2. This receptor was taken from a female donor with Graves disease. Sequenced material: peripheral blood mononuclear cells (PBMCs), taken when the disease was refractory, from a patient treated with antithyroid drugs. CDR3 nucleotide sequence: TGTGCCAGCAGCGTAGTGGCGGGGGGGACAGATACGCAGTATTTT. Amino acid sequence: CASSVVAGGTDTQYF.